The present TCR beta chain was sequenced within a study of T-cell memory formation after mild COVID-19. At the level of the study: The TCR clusters were mostly specific to one donor. Findings and limits, study-wide: Contracting CD4+ clones lay largely in CM and EM, with CD8+ ones residing in EMRA.

The trim removed 5 bases at V and 5 bases at J, leaving 11 bases unmatched. CDR3 length: 15 residues. Germline assignment: CDR1 DFQATT and CDR2 SNEGSKA (reference sequence). The 5'RACE method, run with constant-segment primers, produced TCR alpha and TCR beta cDNA libraries (carrying sample barcodes and UMIs). TCRdb re-called the 5' RACE reads with MiXCR, one entry per CDR3 protein. The sample carries 250,000 to 300,000 distinct CDR3 sequences, under 20% recorded once. With regard to this clonotype: What it binds is unknown.

Material for sequencing was PBMCs or a T cell subset sorted from them (not recorded which). The chain uses TRBV20-1 and TRBJ2-1; 8 positions agree with TRBD1. This TCR was sampled from a man younger than 35 who had mild COVID-19 (a few samples of this study predate the infection). Cell type and time point are not known. In DNA form, the CDR3 reads TGCAGTGCTGGGGGGTCCAGGGGGCGCAACAATGAGCAGTTCTTC. It translates to CSAGGSRGRNNEQFF.